In this sample, the clone carrying this TCR beta chain turned up a few times. The source of the sample is a study of blood T cell repertoires in COVID-19. CDR3 size: 12 residues. Germline assignment: CDR1 SGHAT and CDR2 FQDESV (reference sequence). Trimming pared 6 bases from V and 9 bases from J, leaving 14 bases between. Sequencing was performed with immunoSEQ multiplex PCR; in TCRdb, only in-frame clones are kept and a portion is missing. In the table there are around 400,000 clones, around 83% of which are singletons. The rearrangement uses TRBV11-1 and TRBJ1-1; no clear D gene. Sequencing was carried out using PBMCs or T cells enriched from blood (not recorded which). The clonotype was recovered from a woman in her fifties or sixties who had recovered from COVID-19. The CDR3 region has the DNA TGTGCCAGCAGTTTGGGAGCCTTACAAGCTTTCTTT. Translation gives CASSLGALQAFF. Full variable domain (missing parts from reference TRBV11-1 and TRBJ1-1): EAEVAQSPRYKITEKSQAVAFWCDPISGHATLYWYRQILGQGPELLVQFQDESVVDDSQLPKDRFSAERLKGVDSTLKIQPAELGDSAMYLCASSLGALQAFFGQGTRLTVV.